The TCR beta chain described here comes from a study of shared clonotypes between healthy human individuals. Study-wide results and caveats: Genetic and exposure-history diversity was limited by the few donors.

The germline V gene encodes CDR1 SNHLY and CDR2 FYNNEI. Unmatched junction bases numbered 8, after V lost 6 bases and J lost 4 bases. CDR3 length equals 14 residues. At a deep level, the assay was run. TCRdb's table, derived via immunoSEQ multiplex PCR, lists solely in-frame clones and lacks some. The repertoire has around 2.3 million clones, approximately 94% of them found once; the top ten carry more than 0.1%. With respect to this clone: What it binds is unknown.

This TCR was sampled from a man aged 18 to 30 in good health. Sequencing input: naive CD4+ T cells sorted from blood. Subset noted: CD45RA+ positively selected. V usage is TRBV2 and J usage is TRBJ2-7; 8 bases align to TRBD2. CDR3 amino acids: CASRAPGGRYEQYF. CDR3 sequence (DNA): TGTGCCAGCAGGGCCCCGGGAGGGAGATACGAGCAGTACTTC.